This T cell receptor (beta chain) was captured in a study of vaccination and CD4 T cells after COVID-19. At the level of the study: Collection of post-COVID samples occurred a median approximately 93 days after diagnosis, spanning a range of 35 to 161.

Of note for this clonotype: The target antigen is unknown.

Treatment indicated: roughly 10-day PBMC culture with coronavirus spike peptide pools or control peptides (ViraFEST assay). For ViraFEST, peptide pools expanded antigen-specific T cells, after which the TCRs were sequenced. The study sequenced cultured CD4+ T cell DNA using the Oncomine TCR Beta short-read assay. TCRdb passed the PCR reads through MiXCR, listing each CDR3 protein once. The sample lists some 15,000 distinct CDR3 sequences; 50% to 55% were seen once. The CDR3 consists of 12 residues. The V gene's germline CDR1 is DFQATT and CDR2 SNEGSKA (reference sequence). Between the trimmed V and J ends, which lost 8 bases and 3 bases, there was a span of 12 bases.

The sequencing sample was made of CD4+ T cells from blood, cultured in vitro. This receptor was obtained from a human donor who had recovered from COVID-19. The rearrangement links TRBV20-1 to TRBJ2-3; D possibly uses TRBD1 or TRBD2 (6 bases each). CDR3 DNA sequence: TGCAGTTATGGAGGGGGAACAGATACGCAGTATTTT. This encodes CSYGGGTDTQYF.